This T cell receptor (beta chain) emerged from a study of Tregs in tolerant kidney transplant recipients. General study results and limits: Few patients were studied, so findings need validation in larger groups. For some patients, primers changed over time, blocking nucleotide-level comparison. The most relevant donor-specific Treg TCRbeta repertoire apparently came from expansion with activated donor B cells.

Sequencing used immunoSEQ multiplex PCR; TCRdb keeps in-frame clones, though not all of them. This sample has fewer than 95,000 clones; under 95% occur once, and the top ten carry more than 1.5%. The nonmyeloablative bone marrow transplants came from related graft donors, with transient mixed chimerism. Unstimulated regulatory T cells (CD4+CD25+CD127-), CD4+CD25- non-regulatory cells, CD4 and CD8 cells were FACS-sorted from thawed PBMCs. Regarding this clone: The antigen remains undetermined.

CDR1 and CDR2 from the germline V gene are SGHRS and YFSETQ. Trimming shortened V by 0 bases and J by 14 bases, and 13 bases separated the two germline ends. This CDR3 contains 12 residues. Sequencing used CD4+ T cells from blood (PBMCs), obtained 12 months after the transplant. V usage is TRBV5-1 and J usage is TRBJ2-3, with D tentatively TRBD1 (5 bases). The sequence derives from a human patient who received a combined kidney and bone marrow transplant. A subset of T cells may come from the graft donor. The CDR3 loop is CASSLDLGPGYF. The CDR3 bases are TGCGCCAGCAGCTTGGATCTGGGGCCCGGGTATTTT.